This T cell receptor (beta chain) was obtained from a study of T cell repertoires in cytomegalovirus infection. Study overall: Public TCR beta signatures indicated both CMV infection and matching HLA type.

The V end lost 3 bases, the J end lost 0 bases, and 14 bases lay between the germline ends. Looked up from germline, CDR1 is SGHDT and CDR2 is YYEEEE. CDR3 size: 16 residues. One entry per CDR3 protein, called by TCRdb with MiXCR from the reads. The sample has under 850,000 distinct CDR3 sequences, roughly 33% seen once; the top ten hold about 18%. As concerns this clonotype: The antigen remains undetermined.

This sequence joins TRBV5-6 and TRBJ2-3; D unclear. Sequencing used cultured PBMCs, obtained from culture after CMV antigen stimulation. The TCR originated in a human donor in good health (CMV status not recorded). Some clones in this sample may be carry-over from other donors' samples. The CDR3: CASSSSPISSTDTQYF. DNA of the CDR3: TGTGCCAGCAGCTCTTCGCCTATCTCAAGCACAGATACGCAGTATTTT.